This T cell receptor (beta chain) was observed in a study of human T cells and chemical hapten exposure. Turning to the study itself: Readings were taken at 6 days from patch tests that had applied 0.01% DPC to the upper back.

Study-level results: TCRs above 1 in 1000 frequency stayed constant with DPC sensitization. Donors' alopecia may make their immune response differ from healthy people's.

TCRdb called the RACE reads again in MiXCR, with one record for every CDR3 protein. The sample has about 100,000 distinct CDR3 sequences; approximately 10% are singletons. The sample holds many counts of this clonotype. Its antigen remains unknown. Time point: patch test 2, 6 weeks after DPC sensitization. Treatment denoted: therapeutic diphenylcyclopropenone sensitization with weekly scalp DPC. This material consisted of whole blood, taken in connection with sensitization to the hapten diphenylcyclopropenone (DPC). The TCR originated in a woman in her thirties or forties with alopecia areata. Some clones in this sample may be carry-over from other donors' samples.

CDR3 residues: CASSQSASLSYEQYF. DNA of the CDR3: TGCGCCAGCAGTCAATCGGCCTCCCTATCCTACGAGCAGTACTTC. The chain combines TRBV23-1 with TRBJ2-7; D call uncertain. TRBV23-1 is known as an ORF, though its function is uncertain. This CDR3 is 15 amino acids long. Between the trimmed V and J ends, which lost 0 bases and 1 base, there was a span of 10 bases.